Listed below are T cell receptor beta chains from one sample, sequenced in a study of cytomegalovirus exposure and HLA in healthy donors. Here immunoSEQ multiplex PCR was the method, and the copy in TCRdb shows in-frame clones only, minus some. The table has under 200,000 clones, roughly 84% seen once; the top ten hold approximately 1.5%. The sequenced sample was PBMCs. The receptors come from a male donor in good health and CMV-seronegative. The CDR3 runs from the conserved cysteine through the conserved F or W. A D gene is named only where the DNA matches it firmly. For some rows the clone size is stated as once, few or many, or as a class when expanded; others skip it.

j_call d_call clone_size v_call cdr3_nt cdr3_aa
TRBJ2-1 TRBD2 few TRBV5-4 TGTGCCAGCAGCTTGATAGTGGGGGGGGTGTCGGAGCAGTTCTTC CASSLIVGGVSEQFF
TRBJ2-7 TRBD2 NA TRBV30 TGTGCCTGGAGCCCACGAGTAGCGGGAGTAAAAGAGCAGTACTTC CAWSPRVAGVKEQYF
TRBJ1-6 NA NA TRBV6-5 TGTGCCATCCGCGACAGTAATTCACCCCTCCACTTT CAIRDSNSPLHF
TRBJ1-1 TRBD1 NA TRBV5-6 TGTGCCAGCAGCGTTCAGGGGGCCGGAGCTTTCTTT CASSVQGAGAFF
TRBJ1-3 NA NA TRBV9 TGTGCCAGCAGCGTAGATGGGGGCGCCTTTGGAAACACCATATATTTT CASSVDGGAFGNTIYF
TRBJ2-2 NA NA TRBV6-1 TGTGCCAGCAGGCGGACTAACACCGGGGAGCTGTTTTTT CASRRTNTGELFF
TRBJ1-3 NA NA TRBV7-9 TGTGCCAGCAGCCCCAGGGGAAGCTCTGGAAACACCATATATTTT CASSPRGSSGNTIYF
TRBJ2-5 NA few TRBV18 TGTGCCAGCTCCCAAAACCGAGACTCAACGTACTTC CASSQNRDSTYF
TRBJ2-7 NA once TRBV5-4 TGTGCCAGCAGCTTGGCCGACAGAGGACCCTCCTACGAGCAGTACTTC CASSLADRGPSYEQYF
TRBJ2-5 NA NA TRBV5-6 TGTGCCAGCAGCCATGACAGGGGAGGGATGGAGACCCAGTACTTC CASSHDRGGMETQYF
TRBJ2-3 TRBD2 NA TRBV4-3 TGCGTCAGCAGCCCCCCCTTAGCGGGAGGCGGAGATACGCAGTATTTT CVSSPPLAGGGDTQYF
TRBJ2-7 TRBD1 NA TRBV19 TGTGCCAGTAGTACCGGGACAGGAAACTACGAGCAGTACTTC CASSTGTGNYEQYF
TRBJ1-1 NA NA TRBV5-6 TGTGCCAGCAGCACCGGGTGGGGGGGAAACACTGAAGCTTTCTTT CASSTGWGGNTEAFF
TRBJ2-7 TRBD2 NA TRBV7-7 TGTGCCAGCAGCCAGGGACTAGCGGGAGGGATCATGGACTACGAGCAGTACTTC CASSQGLAGGIMDYEQYF
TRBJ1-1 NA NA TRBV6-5 TGTGCCAGCTACAGGGCCGGCACTGAAGCTTTCTTT CASYRAGTEAFF
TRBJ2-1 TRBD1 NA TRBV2 TGTGCCAGCAGCAGGGGGCTCTCCTACAATGAGCAGTTCTTC CASSRGLSYNEQFF
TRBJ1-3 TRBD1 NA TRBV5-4 TGTGCCAGCAGCCGACAGGGGGCCTCCTCTGGAAACACCATATATTTT CASSRQGASSGNTIYF
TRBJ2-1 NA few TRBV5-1 TGCGCCAGCAGCTTGGCTCCGGGAACCTACAATGAGCAGTTCTTC CASSLAPGTYNEQFF
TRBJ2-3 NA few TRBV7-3 TGTGCCAGCAGCCCCCCCGGCACAGATACGCAGTATTTT CASSPPGTDTQYF
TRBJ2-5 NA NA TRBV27 TGTGCCAGCAGTCCTACAGGGGCCCAGCGGGAGTCTGAGACCCAGTACTTC CASSPTGAQRESETQYF